This TCR beta chain derives from a study of technical replicates of blood from several donors. Sequencing was performed with immunoSEQ multiplex PCR; in TCRdb, only in-frame clones are kept and a portion is missing. The data hold approximately 76,000 clones, with roughly nine tenths observed a single time. The germline CDR1 and CDR2 sequences are SNHLY and FYNNEI. This CDR3 region has 20 residues. Trimming took 2 bases from V and 4 from J; bases not matched to a gene: 14. The chain has TRBV2 and TRBJ2-2; 12 bases are a match to TRBD2. The sample was T cells isolated from PBMCs. The TCR comes from a human donor in good health. CDR3 in amino acids: CASSEPPRLAGVLSTGELFF. CDR3 nucleotides: TGTGCCAGCAGTGAACCCCCCCGACTAGCGGGAGTTTTGAGCACCGGGGAGCTGTTTTTT.